The 30 T cell receptor beta chains below were found in one sample sequenced in a study of stem cell transplantation in POMP-related autoinflammatory disease. Sequencing was performed with immunoSEQ multiplex PCR; in TCRdb, only in-frame clones are kept and a portion is missing. This table holds more than 25,000 clones, 88% found once. This specimen was CD4+ T cells from PBMCs, taken before stem cell transplantation. The receptors stem from a human donor with POMP-related autoinflammation and immune dysregulation (PRAID).

The chain is built from TRBV5-4 and TRBJ2-1; a possible D gene is TRBD2 (6 bases). The germline V gene encodes CDR1 SGHNT and CDR2 YYREEE (reference sequence). The CDR3 extends over 17 amino acids. The V end was cut by 3 bases, the J end by 3 bases, with 19 bases between. As DNA, the CDR3 is TGTGCCAGCAGCTCTGGGTCGGGACTTCAGTACTACAATGAGCAGTTCTTC. Translated: CASSSGSGLQYYNEQFF.

V and J are TRBV6-4 and TRBJ2-1; maybe TRBD2 (6 bases). In germline, CDR1 is MRHNA, CDR2 SNTAGT. CDR3 length: 13 residues. Trimming stripped 5 bases from V and 2 bases from J, with 7 bases between. DNA for the CDR3: TGTGCCAGCAGTTCTAGCGCCTACAATGAGCAGTTCTTC. It translates to CASSSSAYNEQFF.

The chain combines TRBV15 with TRBJ2-7; 7 bases map to TRBD1. The V gene's germline CDR1 is LNHNV and CDR2 YYDKDF (reference sequence). The CDR3 sequence is 14 residues long. V was clipped by 6 bases and J by 1 base; unmatched bases: 6. CDR3 bases: TGTGCCACCAGTACAGGGGCTCCATCCTACGAGCAGTACTTC. The encoded protein is CATSTGAPSYEQYF.

The J gene is TRBJ1-4, the V gene TRBV6-5; D remains unclear. Deletions cut 4 bases from V and 10 bases from J, with 16 bases between. Per the germline V gene, CDR1 is MNHEY and CDR2 is SVGAGI. The CDR3 runs to 14 residues. The DNA for the CDR3 is TGTGCCAGCAGTTTCGGGCTTACCTTTGGAAAACTGTTTTTT. As protein: CASSFGLTFGKLFF.

The chain recombines TRBV5-1 with TRBJ1-4, with TRBD1 identical over 8 bases. The V gene's germline CDR1 is SGHRS and CDR2 YFSETQ. The CDR3 covers 15 residues. V gave up 4 bases and J gave up 8 bases; unmatched junction bases: 10. The CDR3 here is CASSVQGARTEKLFF. In DNA form, the CDR3 reads TGCGCCAGCAGCGTCCAGGGGGCGCGGACCGAAAAACTGTTTTTT.

The chain carries TRBV21-1 and TRBJ1-2; the D call TRBD1 from the table was never checked on the DNA. TRBV21-1 is designated a pseudogene. This CDR3 has 13 residues. In DNA, the CDR3 is TGTGCCAGCAGCTTACGACAGGACTATGGCTACACCTTC. Protein: CASSLRQDYGYTF.

The rearrangement uses TRBV9 and TRBJ2-1, with TRBD2 identical over 10 bases. This CDR3 has 15 residues. V lost 5 bases to trimming and J lost 4 bases; unmatched junction nucleotides: 6. Germline lookup yields CDR1 SGDLS and CDR2 YYNGEE. The CDR3 loop is CASSASGGGYNEQFF. The CDR3 bases are TGTGCCAGCAGTGCAAGCGGGGGGGGATACAATGAGCAGTTCTTC.

This chain uses TRBV4-2 with TRBJ1-4, with a possible D match to TRBD1 (6 bases). Trimming stripped 1 base from V and 0 bases from J, with 9 bases between. Germline V gives CDR1 LGHNA, CDR2 YNFKEQ. This CDR3 comprises 16 residues. This CDR3 reads CASSQAGQPTNEKLFF. The CDR3 nucleotides are TGTGCCAGCAGCCAAGCCGGACAGCCAACTAATGAAAAACTGTTTTTT.

The J gene is TRBJ2-7, the V gene TRBV5-1; 11 bases match TRBD2. V lost 5 bases, J lost 2 bases, and 6 bases stayed unmatched. CDR1 is SGHRS and CDR2 is YFSETQ in the germline V gene. This CDR3 contains 15 residues. For the CDR3, the DNA is TGCGCCAGCAGTGTAGGGACTAGCGGAACCTACGAGCAGTACTTC. Translated, it gives CASSVGTSGTYEQYF. The variable domain in full, with the rest retrieved from reference TRBV5-1 and TRBJ2-7, is KAGVTQTPRYLIKTRGQQVTLSCSPISGHRSVSWYQQTPGQGLQFLFEYFSETQRNKGNFPGRFSGRQFSNSRSEMNVSTLELGDSALYLCASSVGTSGTYEQYFGPGTRLTVT.

J is TRBJ2-6 and V is TRBV7-9, with 7 nucleotides matching TRBD1. This CDR3 has 15 amino acids. Trimming cost V 6 bases and J 1 base; bases outside gene matches: 3. Germline-derived CDR1 and CDR2 are SEHNR and FQNEAQ (reference sequence). CDR3 bases: TGTGCCAGCAGGGAGACAGGGTCTGGGGCCAACGTCCTGACTTTC. It specifies CASRETGSGANVLTF. Drawing the rest from reference TRBV7-9 and TRBJ2-6, the complete variable domain is DTGVSQNPRHKITKRGQNVTFRCDPISEHNRLYWYRQTLGQGPEFLTYFQNEAQLEKSRLLSDRFSAERPKGSFSTLEIQRTEQGDSAMYLCASRETGSGANVLTFGAGSRLTVL.

This clone occurred a few times. The chain has TRBV6-1 and TRBJ1-2; the D is unclear. CDR3 length equals 15 residues. CDR1 is MNHNS, CDR2 SASEGT, per germline. With 7 bases removed from V and 3 bases from J, the gap between germline ends came to 18 bases. The CDR3 region is CASTLPQRAHYGYTF. The CDR3 DNA reads TGTGCCAGCACCCTACCCCAACGGGCTCACTATGGCTACACCTTC.

The rearrangement joins TRBV5-6 to TRBJ2-5; 8 bases agree with TRBD1. Unmatched junction bases numbered 7, after V lost 4 bases and J lost 5 bases. CDR3 length equals 14 residues. Germline values: CDR1 SGHDT, CDR2 YYEEEE. In DNA form, the CDR3 reads TGTGCCAGCAGCCCCAGGACAGGGTTGGAGACCCAGTACTTC. Amino acids: CASSPRTGLETQYF.

This chain joins TRBV15 and TRBJ2-5; tentative D call: TRBD2 (5 bases). This CDR3 contains 13 residues. Trimming stripped 3 bases from V and 8 bases from J, with 13 bases between. Germline CDR1 LNHNV, CDR2 YYDKDF (reference sequence). This chain's CDR3 is CATSSETRFTQYF. CDR3 nucleotide sequence: TGTGCCACCAGCAGCGAAACTAGGTTCACCCAGTACTTC.

The chain is built from TRBV5-5 and TRBJ1-5, with D possibly being TRBD1 (5 bases). Deletions cut 0 bases from V and 6 bases from J, with 16 bases between. This CDR3 has 16 amino acids. Germline CDR1 and CDR2: SGHKS and YYEKEE (reference sequence). Here the CDR3 reads CASSLGQGLRFQPQHF. CDR3 nucleotide sequence: TGTGCCAGCAGCTTGGGTCAGGGTTTACGGTTTCAGCCCCAGCATTTT.

V usage is TRBV5-1 and J usage is TRBJ2-1; a possible D gene is TRBD2 (5 bases). Germline V gives CDR1 SGHRS, CDR2 YFSETQ. Between the trimmed V and J ends, which lost 7 bases and 8 bases, there was a span of 16 bases. CDR3 length: 13 amino acids. The CDR3 nucleotides are TGCGCCAGCGGAACTACTAGGGCCGATGAGCAGTTCTTC. It encodes CASGTTRADEQFF.

The chain employs TRBV5-4 and TRBJ2-3; TRBD1 matches 10 bases. Germline CDR1 SGHNT, CDR2 YYREEE (reference sequence). There are 15 residues in the CDR3. Trimming cost V 4 bases and J 3 bases; bases outside gene matches: 5. The CDR3 is CASSQDRGRTDTQYF. In DNA, the CDR3 is TGTGCCAGCAGCCAAGACAGGGGGCGGACAGATACGCAGTATTTT.

V usage is TRBV19 and J usage is TRBJ1-5, with 9 nucleotides matching TRBD1. Germline V gives CDR1 LNHDA, CDR2 SQIVND (reference sequence). With 4 bases clipped from V and 2 bases from J, the junction kept 3 bases outside the gene matches. This CDR3 is 15 amino acids long. The CDR3 loop is CASSTRTGGNQPQHF. The CDR3 DNA sequence: TGTGCCAGTAGTACTAGGACAGGGGGCAATCAGCCCCAGCATTTT. Full variable domain (outside the CDR3, taken from reference TRBV19 and TRBJ1-5): DGGITQSPKYLFRKEGQNVTLSCEQNLNHDAMYWYRQDPGQGLRLIYYSQIVNDFQKGDIAEGYSVSREKKESFPLTVTSAQKNPTAFYLCASSTRTGGNQPQHFGDGTRLSIL.

In DNA, the CDR3 is TGTGCCAGCAGCTTAAGGTCCCGGGGGGCAGACGGGGAGCTGTTTTTT. Translation: CASSLRSRGADGELFF. This rearrangement joins TRBV13 to TRBJ2-2, with D possibly being TRBD2 (7 bases). V lost 2 bases, J lost 7 bases, and 17 bases lay in between. The CDR3 totals 16 residues. The V gene's germline CDR1 is PRHDT and CDR2 FYEKMQ (reference sequence). The whole variable domain, remainder taken from reference TRBV13 and TRBJ2-2, is AAGVIQSPRHLIKEKRETATLKCYPIPRHDTVYWYQQGPGQDPQFLISFYEKMQSDKGSIPDRFSAQQFSDYHSELNMSSLELGDSALYFCASSLRSRGADGELFFGEGSRLTVL.

This clone is a singleton in its sample. The V gene is TRBV2, the J gene TRBJ1-1; 9 bases align to TRBD1. This CDR3 has 15 residues. Germline CDR1 and CDR2: SNHLY and FYNNEI. Trimming cost V 5 bases and J 4 bases; bases outside gene matches: 8. CDR3: CASSQSGTGTTEAFF. The CDR3 nucleotides read TGTGCCAGCAGTCAATCCGGGACAGGGACCACTGAAGCTTTCTTT.

The chain has TRBV10-3 and TRBJ2-7; D is undetermined. The germline gives CDR1 ENHRY, CDR2 SYGVKD. The CDR3 consists of 13 residues. V was pared by 2 bases and J by 2 bases, with 7 bases between. CDR3 coding DNA: TGTGCCATCAGTGAGCGGAGAACCTACGAGCAGTACTTC. It translates to CAISERRTYEQYF.

The V call is TRBV27, the J call TRBJ2-2; D is perhaps TRBD1 (6 bases). V was shortened by 5 bases and J by 4 bases, with 23 bases between the two germline ends. This CDR3 spans 18 amino acids. CDR1 and CDR2 (germline): MNHEY, SMNVEV (reference sequence). Here the CDR3 DNA reads TGTGCCAGCAGTCACCTACAGGGAATCCCAACTTTCACCGGGGAGCTGTTTTTT. Translated, it gives CASSHLQGIPTFTGELFF.

The CDR3 sequence: CASSLVSARSAYEQYF. The CDR3 DNA reads TGCGCCAGCAGCTTGGTCTCAGCTCGAAGCGCCTACGAGCAGTACTTC. The V gene is TRBV5-1, the J gene TRBJ2-7; D uncertain. Trimming shortened V by 0 bases and J by 2 bases, and 15 bases separated the two germline ends. Per germline, CDR1 SGHRS and CDR2 YFSETQ. This CDR3 spans 16 amino acids.

This rearrangement joins TRBV6-1 to TRBJ2-7, with D maybe TRBD2 (5 bases). CDR3 length: 14 residues. Trimming took off 8 bases at V and 3 bases at J, with 17 bases between the two ends. Looked up from germline, CDR1 is MNHNS and CDR2 is SASEGT. CDR3 coding DNA: TGTGCCAGCGCAATTCAACCGGGGATCTACGAGCAGTACTTC. Amino acids: CASAIQPGIYEQYF.

This clone was observed once. This chain joins TRBV5-1 and TRBJ2-7; 7 bases are shared with TRBD1. Losses at the gene ends were 3 bases for V and 2 bases for J; bases not matched to a gene: 8. The CDR3 spans 15 residues. CDR1 SGHRS and CDR2 YFSETQ come from the germline V gene. As DNA, the CDR3 is TGCGCCAGCAGCTCCATGACAGGGTTGCCCTACGAGCAGTACTTC. Translation: CASSSMTGLPYEQYF. Looking up the rest from reference TRBV5-1 and TRBJ2-7 gives the full variable domain: KAGVTQTPRYLIKTRGQQVTLSCSPISGHRSVSWYQQTPGQGLQFLFEYFSETQRNKGNFPGRFSGRQFSNSRSEMNVSTLELGDSALYLCASSSMTGLPYEQYFGPGTRLTVT.

This rearrangement joins TRBV7-3 to TRBJ2-2; D gene unclear. Trimming cost V 1 base and J 4 bases, with 4 bases left between them. There are 13 residues in the CDR3. Germline-derived CDR1 and CDR2 are SGHTA and FQGTGA. The DNA of the CDR3 is TGTGCCAGCAGCTTAAGGGGCACCGGGGAGCTGTTTTTT. Encoded protein: CASSLRGTGELFF.

The chain employs TRBV10-3 and TRBJ2-3; 9 bases are a match to TRBD2. The germline CDR1 and CDR2 sequences are ENHRY and SYGVKD. The trim removed 4 bases at V and 1 base at J, leaving 9 bases unmatched. This CDR3 is built from 17 residues. This CDR3 is CAISGGSGSLGTDTQYF. The CDR3 coding sequence is TGTGCCATCAGTGGCGGTAGCGGGAGTCTGGGCACAGATACGCAGTATTTT.

The chain is built from TRBV2 and TRBJ2-7, with D possibly being TRBD1 (6 bases). The germline gives CDR1 SNHLY, CDR2 FYNNEI. V shed 7 bases and J shed 1 base, with 17 bases lying between them. The CDR3 consists of 15 residues. Here the CDR3 reads CASTLSGTQSYEQYF. For the CDR3, the DNA is TGTGCCAGCACCCTTTCCGGGACACAGTCCTACGAGCAGTACTTC.

This clone was counted once. The chain carries TRBV5-1 and TRBJ1-2; 8 positions match TRBD1. After removal of 4 bases from V and 8 bases from J, the junction contained 10 bases not matched to a gene. The CDR3 sequence is 14 residues long. The germline V gene has CDR1 SGHRS and CDR2 YFSETQ. CDR3 nucleotide sequence: TGCGCCAGCAGCCCGTCGGGACAGGTCGGCGGCTACACCTTC. It encodes CASSPSGQVGGYTF.

The V call is TRBV19, the J call TRBJ2-1, with TRBD1 identical over 10 bases. Germline V lookup: CDR1 LNHDA, CDR2 SQIVND (reference sequence). The CDR3 runs to 15 residues. V was clipped by 3 bases and J by 6 bases; unmatched bases: 5. CDR3 protein: CASSIWGQGLNEQFF. The CDR3, as DNA: TGTGCCAGTAGTATTTGGGGACAGGGGCTCAATGAGCAGTTCTTC.

This rearrangement joins TRBV2 to TRBJ2-5; D unclear. Germline CDR1 and CDR2: SNHLY and FYNNEI. Deletions cut 4 bases from V and 5 bases from J, with 8 bases between. The CDR3 length is 12 residues. This CDR3 reads CASSVYAETQYF. The CDR3 bases are TGTGCCAGCAGTGTTTACGCTGAGACCCAGTACTTC.